The clone carrying this T cell receptor beta chain occurred many times. Its matching antigen is unknown. TCRdb analysed the 5' RACE reads with MiXCR anew, one entry per CDR3 protein. The sample contains 250,000 to 300,000 distinct CDR3 sequences, more than 15% of which appear only once. The data were obtained in a study of T-cell memory formation after mild COVID-19. Background on the study: The two donors had largely donor-specific TCR clusters.

Whole-study findings and limits: Pre-infection memory already had some responding clones, implying cross-reactive memory joined. Most CD4+ clones that shrank were in CM and EM, while CD8+ ones turned up in EMRA.

Losses at the gene ends were 3 bases for V and 5 bases for J; bases not matched to a gene: 13. From germline, CDR1 is SGHRS and CDR2 YFSETQ. The length of the CDR3 is 17 residues. The material sequenced was PBMCs or a T cell subset sorted from them (not recorded which). The gene calls are TRBV5-1 and TRBJ2-5, with 10 bases matching TRBD2. This receptor was obtained from a man aged 18 to 29 who had mild COVID-19 (a few samples of this study predate the infection). Cell type and time point are not known. CDR3 protein: CASSSGLAAPGGETQYF. The CDR3 DNA reads as TGCGCCAGCAGCTCCGGACTAGCGGCCCCTGGGGGGGAGACCCAGTACTTC.